This record covers a single T cell receptor (beta chain). This entry belongs to a study of monozygotic twins with inflammatory bowel disease. The CDR3 is made up of 12 amino acids. The germline V gene encodes CDR1 GTSNPN and CDR2 SVGIG (reference sequence). Following a re-call of the 5' RACE reads, TCRdb has one entry per CDR3 protein and lacks DNA. This sample lists about 440,000 distinct CDR3 sequences; its ten largest clones have around 2.4%. The source material was blood. V usage is TRBV30 and J usage is TRBJ2-1; TCRdb lists TRBD2, though no DNA is available to test this call. The sequence was collected from a human donor with ulcerative colitis or Crohn's disease, or a healthy co-twin of an affected twin (not recorded which). The chain's CDR3 is CAWTSGRNEQFF.